This T cell receptor beta chain was obtained from a study of cytomegalovirus exposure and HLA in healthy donors (TCRdb year 2017). Notes on the research overall: In an earlier analysis of some 550 of the donors, 250 to 350 Gb of sequence data and roughly 100 million unique TCR beta sequences from roughly 200 million T cells were reported. Rather than drawing on any new phenotypic data, the later analysis identified candidate immune exposures from TCR beta sequences and the way those sequences occurred across donors. A later genetic analysis took genome-wide SNP genotypes for about 65% of the roughly 670 donors and used that subset as a discovery cohort. The study was designed to test whether signatures of past pathogen exposure could be identified by cataloging public T cell receptors. Among the roughly 430 genotyped donors, approximately 77% belonged to the genetic ancestry cluster associated with self-reported Caucasian donors. HLA typing included class I and class II loci at four-digit resolution. An early release that covered 500 to 800 HLA-typed donors contained approximately 300 gigabases of sequencing data and roughly 84 million unique TCR sequences. Donor age, sex, ethnicity and CMV serostatus were collected together with the repertoire data. In an earlier analysis of 500 to 650 of the donors, high-throughput TCR beta sequencing was used to judge whether each TCR beta V gene segment behaved as functional or pseudogenic. Typing coverage varied by locus: roughly 629-640 donors for A, B, C, DRB1 and DQB1; 500 to 550 for DQA1; more than 600 for DPA1; 450 to 480 for DPB1. Every repertoire in the discovery cohort had been generated on one and the same sequencing platform. To study patterns of TCR occurrence, a later analysis re-analyzed previously published TCR beta repertoires from hundreds of donors and added high-resolution HLA genotyping. To predict cytomegalovirus infection status, the study brought together high-throughput TCR immunosequencing, statistical association of individual TCRs with disease status, and machine learning. On average, over 200,000 unique TCR beta nucleotide sequences were sequenced per donor among 300 to 500 genotyped donors of the cohort, with approximately 18% of those sequences being non-productive. In addition to the first cohort of 666 subjects, a separate validation cohort of around 110 different subjects was used. Roughly five DR-DQ haplotypes were handled as single units for association and clustering, since linkage in the cohort was strong. Using immunosequencing, the study profiled T cell repertoires from about 610 subjects and related those repertoires to cytomegalovirus serostatus.

The cohort comprised 670 or so healthy bone marrow donors. At the time of sampling, all cohort members were nominally healthy, though unrecorded immune exposures were likely present. The donor was CMV seropositive and belonged to the group of 250 to 300 seropositive cohort members. A peripheral blood sample was collected from each donor, and TCR beta sequencing was performed on peripheral blood mononuclear cells. The Qiagen DNeasy Blood Extraction Kit was used to extract genomic DNA from the blood cell samples. Deletion took 5 bases off V and 5 bases off J, with a span of 10 bases between the germline ends. The CDR3 holds 13 amino acids from the cysteine to the phenylalanine. Only CDR3 DNA remains: 39 bases, in frame from the first base. The germline V gene gives CDR1 as SGHNT and CDR2 as YENEEA. Libraries were built with the immunoSEQ multiplex PCR assay. A mixture of 60 forward primers for TCR Vbeta segments and 13 reverse primers for TCR Jbeta segments was used in the multiplex PCR. The CDR3 region of rearranged TCR beta genes was amplified from genomic DNA with a multiplex PCR assay. On the Illumina HiSeq System, the amplified TCR beta libraries were sequenced as 87-base-pair reads. Per the authors' processing: In a later analysis, tens of millions of unique TCR beta chains were counted across the roughly 670 repertoires, and some 10 million of these chains were shared by at least two donors. Raw reads were error-corrected and collapsed into unique sequences by a nearest-neighbor algorithm in which closely related sequences were merged to remove PCR and sequencing errors. CDR3 sequences were aligned to IMGT reference sequences to assign V, D and J gene segments. For a sequence to be retained, a match of at least six nucleotides was required to both a V gene segment and a J gene segment. A rearrangement counted as productive if the CDR3 had no stop codons and remained in frame with V and J, and every other rearrangement counted as non-productive. Following IMGT convention, CDR3 was defined as the stretch from the second conserved V-encoded cysteine up to the conserved J-encoded phenylalanine. In an earlier analysis of more than 550 of the donors, sequences lacking an unambiguous match to a single V gene segment were excluded. An earlier analysis of 550 to 650 of the donors classified V segments as functional when productive rearrangements were above 56.7% and as segregating when the standard deviation between donors was above 5%. A statistical classification framework was built for diagnosing cytomegalovirus status from the catalog of TCR beta chain sequences. In a later analysis, TCR nucleotide sequences were compared against IMGT/GENE-DB human TR gene sequences so that V and J genes could be assigned. A later analysis assigned CDR3 sequences and most-parsimonious VDJ recombination scenarios with the TCRdist pipeline. A later analysis defined each TCR beta chain by its CDR3 amino acid sequence plus V-gene family, and excluded reads lacking a unique V-gene family. In a later analysis, 450 to 600 highly shared, low-generation-probability nucleotide sequences were removed to address suspected cross-contamination and a sequencing artifact. For each public chain, a later analysis derived a clonal expansion index from normalized ranks of inferred template counts within each repertoire. A later analysis computed generation probabilities with a VDJ recombination model fitted to out-of-frame rearrangements, and checked the results against IGoR. A later analysis scored TCR-TCR, TCR-HLA and TCR-CMV co-occurrence with hypergeometric tests, applying a repertoire-size bias correction to TCR pairs. In a later analysis, false discovery rates were estimated by permuting HLA or CMV assignments 20 times. A later analysis grouped co-occurring TCRs with DBSCAN, adding TCRdist sequence similarity when clustering within HLA-allele-positive subsets. Repertoires with fewer than 30,000 or more than 120,000 public chains were left out of co-occurrence clustering, as were about 5 repertoires with anomalous nucleotide sharing. TCRdb took this table from immuneACCESS and kept in-frame rearrangements with V and J called. Such tables lack part of the clones; where checked against another copy, unresolved V genes explain under half of the gap, and the rest is unexplained. That table gives V, J and clone size, and the DNA gave D and trimming. For this sample the table gives 100,000 to 150,000 clones, of which roughly 82% were detected only once. The ten largest clonotypes hold 4.2% of the sample.

In the case of this clone: Its binding antigen is unknown. Per-base qualities were not stored, and no clone one base away is much larger.

What the research found in general, with its limitations: In a later analysis, most CMV-associated TCR beta chains were found to appear HLA-restricted, with HLA associations seemingly driven largely by CMV exposure. Assigning TCR associations to individual alleles was difficult when HLA alleles, especially DR and DQ, strongly co-occurred. According to a later analysis, parvovirus B19, influenza, CMV and Epstein-Barr virus appeared linked to several top co-occurrence clusters. Roughly uniform sequencing depth across donors was assumed in presence/absence analyses, although this assumption may not hold. In vitro tests confirmed that three of the cytomegalovirus-associated TCR beta chains recognize cytomegalovirus antigens. In the study, 150 to 200 TCR beta chains were listed as associated with cytomegalovirus. Only TCR beta chains were sequenced in this cohort, and the absence of alpha or paired-chain data limited detectable features. It was suggested by the authors that the approach could potentially be generalized to other disease states and immunological phenotypes. Some IMGT-functional V segments, including TRBV6-2 and TRBV6-3, could not be distinguished by the 87-base-pair reads and were therefore excluded. For the cohort, immune exposure information was limited to CMV serostatus. A later analysis found that HLA-associated TCR beta chains were more clonally expanded and had lower generation probabilities than equally common non-associated chains. Most TCR sequences were seen in very few donors, while some public TCRs were found in many individuals. Broadly in line with IMGT annotations, most TCR beta V segments showed up in productive rearrangements about 87% or about 30% of the time in an earlier analysis of around 550 of the donors. Some 16 rarely observed V segments, including chromosome 9 orphons, were excluded from the earlier analysis of several hundred of the donors because counts were too low. V-gene and J-gene trimming of TCR beta chains was associated with a missense DCLRE1C variant in a later genetic analysis, and the association was replicated in an independent cohort. In a later genetic analysis, fewer N-insertions in productive TCRs were reported among donors in an Asian-associated ancestry cluster than the 666-donor mean. The sequencing pipeline was judged likely to have produced a cluster of highly shared sequence variants as a technical artifact. In a later analysis, TCR association rates were found to vary across HLA loci, with the most associated TCRs seen for DRB1 alleles and the fewest for HLA-C alleles. Correlated functional status among segregating V segments might reflect linkage disequilibrium, but an unknown experimental factor could not be ruled out. At a false discovery rate of 0.05, a later analysis linked approximately 18,000 TCR beta sequences to specific HLA alleles. A further reported finding was that TCR beta sequences accurately predicted the HLA-A and HLA-B alleles for most subjects in the first cohort. HLA typing was unavailable for some donors at each locus, so association tests used only the typed subset. The classifier was reported to diagnose cytomegalovirus status with high specificity and sensitivity in both the original cohort and the validation cohort.

The sequence derives from a male donor in good health and CMV-seropositive. The material sequenced was PBMCs. The rearranged chain carries TRBV11-3 and TRBJ2-1; TRBD2 is a weak D gene call, 6 bases matching. The sequenced DNA is TGTGCCAGCAGCCTGACTAGGAACAATGAGCAGTTCTTC. It encodes CASSLTRNNEQFF.